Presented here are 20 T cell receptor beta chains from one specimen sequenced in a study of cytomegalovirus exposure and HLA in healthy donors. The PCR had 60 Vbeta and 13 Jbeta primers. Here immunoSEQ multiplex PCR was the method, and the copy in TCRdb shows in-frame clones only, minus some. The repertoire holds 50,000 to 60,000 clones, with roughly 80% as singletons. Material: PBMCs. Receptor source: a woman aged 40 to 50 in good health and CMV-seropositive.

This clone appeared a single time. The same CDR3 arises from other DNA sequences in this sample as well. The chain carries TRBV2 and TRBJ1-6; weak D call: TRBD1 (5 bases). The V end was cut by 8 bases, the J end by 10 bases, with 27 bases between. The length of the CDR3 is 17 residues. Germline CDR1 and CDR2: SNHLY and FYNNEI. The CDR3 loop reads CASSIGVVGLLSSPLHF. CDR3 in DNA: TGTGCCAGCTCTATTGGGGTCGTGGGACTTCTCAGCTCACCCCTCCACTTT.

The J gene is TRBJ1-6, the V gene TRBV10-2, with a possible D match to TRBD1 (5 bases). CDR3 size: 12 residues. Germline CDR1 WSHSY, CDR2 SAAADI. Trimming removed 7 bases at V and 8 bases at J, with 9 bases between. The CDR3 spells CASIEGDSPLHF. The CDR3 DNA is TGCGCCAGCATAGAAGGGGATTCACCCCTCCACTTT.

The DNA for the CDR3 is TGTGCCACCAGCAGAGGAGACAGGGGTAGCAATCAGCCCCAGCATTTT. This encodes CATSRGDRGSNQPQHF. The V gene is TRBV15, the J gene TRBJ1-5; 8 bases align to TRBD1. The junction had 2 bases not matched to a gene; V was cut back by 1 base and J by 0 bases. The CDR3 has 16 residues. Germline assignment: CDR1 LNHNV and CDR2 YYDKDF (reference sequence).

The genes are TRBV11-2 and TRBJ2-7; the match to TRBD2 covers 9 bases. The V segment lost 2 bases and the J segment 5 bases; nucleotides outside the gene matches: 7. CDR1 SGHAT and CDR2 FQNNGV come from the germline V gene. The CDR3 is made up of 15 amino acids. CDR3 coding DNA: TGTGCCAGCAGCTTAATACTAGCGGGTATCAACGAGCAGTACTTC. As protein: CASSLILAGINEQYF.

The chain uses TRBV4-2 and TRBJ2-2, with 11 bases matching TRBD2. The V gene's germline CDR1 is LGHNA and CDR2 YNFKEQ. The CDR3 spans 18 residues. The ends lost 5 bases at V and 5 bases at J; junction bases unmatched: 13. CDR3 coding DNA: TGTGCCAGCAGCGCGGCTAGCGGGGGGCCCAGGGGGACCGGGGAGCTGTTTTTT. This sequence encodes CASSAASGGPRGTGELFF.

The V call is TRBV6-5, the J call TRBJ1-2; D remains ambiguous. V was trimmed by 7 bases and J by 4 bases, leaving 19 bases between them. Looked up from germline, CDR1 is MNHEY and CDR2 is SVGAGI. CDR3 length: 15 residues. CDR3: CASTPNRGVLYGYTF. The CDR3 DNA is TGTGCCAGCACCCCCAACCGGGGAGTCCTCTATGGCTACACCTTC.

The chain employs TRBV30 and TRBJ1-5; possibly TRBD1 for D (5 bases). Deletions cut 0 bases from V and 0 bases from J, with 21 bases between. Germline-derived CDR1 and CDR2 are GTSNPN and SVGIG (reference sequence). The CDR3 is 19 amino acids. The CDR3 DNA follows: TGTGCCTGGAGTGTACGGAGGAGTCAGCAGGGAGGTAGCAATCAGCCCCAGCATTTT. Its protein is CAWSVRRSQQGGSNQPQHF.

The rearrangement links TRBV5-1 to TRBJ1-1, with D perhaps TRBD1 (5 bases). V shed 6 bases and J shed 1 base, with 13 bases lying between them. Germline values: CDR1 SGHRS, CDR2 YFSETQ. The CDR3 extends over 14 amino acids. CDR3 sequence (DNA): TGCGCCAGCACCGGACCCGGGGGGAACACTGAAGCTTTCTTT. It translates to CASTGPGGNTEAFF.

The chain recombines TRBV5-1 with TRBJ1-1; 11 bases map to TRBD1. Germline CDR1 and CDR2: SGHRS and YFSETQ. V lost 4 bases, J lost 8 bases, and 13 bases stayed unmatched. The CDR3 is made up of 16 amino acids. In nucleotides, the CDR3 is TGCGCCAGCAGCCCCCGGGGCCGGGACAGGGGGGGGGAAGCTTTCTTT. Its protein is CASSPRGRDRGGEAFF.

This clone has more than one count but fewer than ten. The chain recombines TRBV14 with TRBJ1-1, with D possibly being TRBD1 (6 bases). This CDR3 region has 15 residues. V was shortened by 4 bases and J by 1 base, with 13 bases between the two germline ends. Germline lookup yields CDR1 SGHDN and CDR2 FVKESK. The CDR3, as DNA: TGTGCCAGCAGCCCCTTGACAGGTGGGAACACTGAAGCTTTCTTT. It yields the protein CASSPLTGGNTEAFF.

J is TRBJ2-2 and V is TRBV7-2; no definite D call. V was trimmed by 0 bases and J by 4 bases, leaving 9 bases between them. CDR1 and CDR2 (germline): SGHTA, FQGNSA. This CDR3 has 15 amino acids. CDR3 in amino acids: CASSLAELLTGELFF. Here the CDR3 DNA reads TGTGCCAGCAGCTTAGCCGAGCTACTCACCGGGGAGCTGTTTTTT. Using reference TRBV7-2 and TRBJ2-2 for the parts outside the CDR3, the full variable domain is GAGVSQSPSNKVTEKGKDVELRCDPISGHTALYWYRQSLGQGLEFLIYFQGNSAPDKSGLPSDRFSAERTGGSVSTLTIQRTQQEDSAVYLCASSLAELLTGELFFGEGSRLTVL.

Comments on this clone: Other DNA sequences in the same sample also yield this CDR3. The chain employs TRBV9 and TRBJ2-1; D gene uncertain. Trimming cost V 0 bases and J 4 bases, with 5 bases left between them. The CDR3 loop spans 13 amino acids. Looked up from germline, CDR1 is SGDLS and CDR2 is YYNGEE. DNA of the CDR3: TGTGCCAGCAGCGTAGCCATTTACAATGAGCAGTTCTTC. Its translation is CASSVAIYNEQFF.

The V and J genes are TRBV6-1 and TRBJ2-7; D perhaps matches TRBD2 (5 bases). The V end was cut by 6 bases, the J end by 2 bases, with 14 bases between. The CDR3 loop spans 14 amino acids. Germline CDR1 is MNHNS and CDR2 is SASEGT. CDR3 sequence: CASSDGVPAYEQYF. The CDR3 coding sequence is TGTGCCAGCAGCGACGGGGTCCCCGCCTACGAGCAGTACTTC.

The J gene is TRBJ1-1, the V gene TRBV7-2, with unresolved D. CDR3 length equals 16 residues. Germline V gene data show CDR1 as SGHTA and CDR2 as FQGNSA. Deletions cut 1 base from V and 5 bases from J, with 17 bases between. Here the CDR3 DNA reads TGTGCCAGCAGCTTAGATCGCCCGGGGAGGGCGACTGAAGCTTTCTTT. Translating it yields CASSLDRPGRATEAFF.

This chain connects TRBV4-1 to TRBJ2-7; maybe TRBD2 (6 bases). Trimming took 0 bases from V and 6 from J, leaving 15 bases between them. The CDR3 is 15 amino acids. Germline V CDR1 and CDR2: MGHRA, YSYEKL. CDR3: CASSQDSGTGVEQYF. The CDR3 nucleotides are TGCGCCAGCAGCCAAGATTCAGGGACGGGGGTCGAGCAGTACTTC.

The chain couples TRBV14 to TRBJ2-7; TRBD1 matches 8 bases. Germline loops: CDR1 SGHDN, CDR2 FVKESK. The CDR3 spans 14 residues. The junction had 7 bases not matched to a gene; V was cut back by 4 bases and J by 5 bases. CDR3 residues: CASSLQGALDEQYF. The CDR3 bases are TGTGCCAGCAGCCTCCAGGGGGCCTTGGACGAGCAGTACTTC.

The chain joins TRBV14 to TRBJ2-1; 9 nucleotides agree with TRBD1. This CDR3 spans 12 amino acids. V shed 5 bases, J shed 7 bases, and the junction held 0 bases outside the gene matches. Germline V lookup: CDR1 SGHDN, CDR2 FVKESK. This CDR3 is CASSGQGNEQFF. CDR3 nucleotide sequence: TGTGCCAGCAGCGGACAGGGGAATGAGCAGTTCTTC. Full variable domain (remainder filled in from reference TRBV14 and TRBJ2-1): EAGVTQFPSHSVIEKGQTVTLRCDPISGHDNLYWYRRVMGKEIKFLLHFVKESKQDESGMPNNRFLAERTGGTYSTLKVQPAELEDSGVYFCASSGQGNEQFFGPGTRLTVL.

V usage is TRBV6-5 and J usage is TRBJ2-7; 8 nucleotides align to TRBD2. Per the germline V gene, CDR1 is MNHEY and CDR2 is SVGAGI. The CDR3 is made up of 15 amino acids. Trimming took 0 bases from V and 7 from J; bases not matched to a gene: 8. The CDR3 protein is CASSYSVGGAWEQYF. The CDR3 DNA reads TGTGCCAGCAGTTACTCGGTCGGGGGGGCTTGGGAGCAGTACTTC.

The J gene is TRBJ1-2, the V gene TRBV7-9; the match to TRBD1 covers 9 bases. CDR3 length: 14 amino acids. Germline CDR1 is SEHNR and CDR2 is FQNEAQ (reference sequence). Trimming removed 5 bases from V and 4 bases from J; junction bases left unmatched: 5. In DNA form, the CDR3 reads TGTGCCAGCAGCCCGCCGGACAGGGGCTATGGCTACACCTTC. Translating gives CASSPPDRGYGYTF.

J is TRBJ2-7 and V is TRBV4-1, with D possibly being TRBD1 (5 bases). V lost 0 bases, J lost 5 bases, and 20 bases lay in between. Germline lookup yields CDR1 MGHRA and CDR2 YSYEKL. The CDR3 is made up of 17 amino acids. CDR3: CASSQEAGRALNHEQYF. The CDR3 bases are TGCGCCAGCAGCCAAGAAGCTGGCAGGGCCCTCAATCACGAGCAGTACTTC.